This TCR beta chain originates from a study of shared T cell receptors in the human thymus. The germline gives CDR1 SGHVS, CDR2 FQNEAQ. Unmatched junction bases numbered 12, after V lost 5 bases and J lost 7 bases. The length of the CDR3 is 17 residues. Method: immunoSEQ multiplex PCR; TCRdb's copy keeps in-frame clones and lacks some. Of almost 550,000 clones listed, approximately 80% are singletons. These same data were also listed under a study on human thymus T cells. According to that study: Seemingly biased V and J gene usage marked thymic and blood repertoires.

This clonotype was obtained from a boy younger than two with a congenital heart defect. Input material: thymocytes. The chain links TRBV7-8 to TRBJ2-3; 13 bases are a match to TRBD2. The DNA of the CDR3 is TGTGCCAGCAGCCGACCGGGACTAGCGGGATCCCCCTATACGCAGTATTTT. Translation: CASSRPGLAGSPYTQYF.